This T cell receptor (beta chain) was sequenced during a study of shared clonotypes between healthy human individuals. V was trimmed by 1 base and J by 5 bases, leaving 20 bases between them. Germline lookup yields CDR1 SEHNR and CDR2 FQNEAQ (reference sequence). The CDR3 covers 17 residues. With respect to this clone: What it binds is unknown.

Study-level points and caveats: Genetic and exposure-history diversity was limited by the few donors. Rarefaction exposed incomplete sorted-subset sequencing despite large depth.

Here immunoSEQ multiplex PCR was the method, and the copy in TCRdb shows in-frame clones only, minus some. The sample lists about 2.4 million clones, roughly nine tenths occurring once. The sample taken for sequencing was naive CD4+ T cells sorted from blood. The subset denotes: CD45RA+ positively selected. This TCR was sampled from a man younger than 30 in good health. The J gene is TRBJ2-5, the V gene TRBV7-9; tentative D call: TRBD2 (5 bases). Here the CDR3 DNA reads TGTGCCAGCAGCTTAGGGACTGCAACCCCCCCTGGGGAGACCCAGTACTTC. Translating it yields CASSLGTATPPGETQYF.